The clone carrying this T cell receptor (beta chain) was seen only a few times. Its target is unknown. Expressed TCRB transcripts were sequenced after all isolated RNA was converted to cDNA. Clones were sequenced by immunoSEQ multiplex PCR, and TCRdb holds only the in-frame ones, with some missing. The sample holds some 640,000 clones, about an eighth seen once. V gave up 0 bases and J gave up 7 bases, with 13 bases separating them. The CDR3 covers 15 residues. The germline gives CDR1 LGHNA, CDR2 YNFKEQ. The sample is drawn from a study of beta chain features in type 1 diabetes. Study as a whole: Age, gender, cell numbers and subset yield matched between patients and controls.

General observations from the study: Relative to healthy donors, patients appeared to have naive, central memory and Treg TCRB repertoires that were more similar. Moderately but significantly shorter TCRB CDR3s were found in Type 1 diabetes patients in all four CD4+ subsets.

The sample was naive CD4+ T cells from blood. The chain couples TRBV4-2 to TRBJ1-5; D not resolved. The TCR originated in a man between 18 and 35 years old with type 1 diabetes. CDR3 in DNA: TGTGCCAGCAGCCAAGATGAGGGCCGAGGGCAGCCCCAGCATTTT. Amino acid sequence: CASSQDEGRGQPQHF.